One sample yielded the 10 T cell receptor beta chains listed below, sequenced in a study of blood T cells in healthy people across ages (dated by TCRdb to the mid-2010s). The library was obtained by 5' RACE. Data came from an Illumina HiSeq 2500. A second PCR of about 7 to 12 cycles was performed with a sample-barcoded 5' primer and a J-beta primer mix. TCRdb trimmed public reads at Q25 via fastp, called clones via MiXCR and kept in-frame beta chains. When rows share a CDR3 protein, they turn into one entry using the most common DNA and genes. The sample includes over 1,200,000 distinct CDR3 sequences, with approximately 63% observed a single time. Together, the top ten hold over 5% of the sample. Material: blood. The receptors derive from a man between 18 and 35 years old in good health.

This rearrangement joins TRBV4-1 to TRBJ2-1; TRBD2 agrees at 13 bases. The CDR3 spans 16 residues. Looked up from germline, CDR1 is MGHRA and CDR2 is YSYEKL. After removal of 5 bases from V and 2 bases from J, the junction contained 3 bases not matched to a gene. In DNA form, the CDR3 reads TGCGCCAGCAGCGGAGGACTAGCGGGAGCCTACAATGAGCAGTTCTTC. Its protein is CASSGGLAGAYNEQFF.

This clonotype was found a few times. This chain links TRBV29-1 with TRBJ2-5; D may be TRBD1 (5 bases). V was cut by 2 bases and J by 2 bases, with 9 bases left in between. The germline CDR1 and CDR2 sequences are SQVTM and ANQGSEA. The CDR3 runs 13 residues. The CDR3 sequence: CSVEYRSQETQYF. The DNA of the CDR3 is TGCAGCGTTGAATACAGGTCACAAGAGACCCAGTACTTC.

The CDR3 DNA follows: TGCAGTGCCAGGGCCCACAATCTGGAGAACACTGAAGCTTTCTTT. The encoded protein is CSARAHNLENTEAFF. This chain connects TRBV20-1 to TRBJ1-1; the D gene is possibly TRBD1 (5 bases). Trimming cost V 6 bases and J 1 base, with 18 bases left between them. The CDR3 consists of 15 residues. Germline CDR1 and CDR2: DFQATT and SNEGSKA (reference sequence).

The chain combines TRBV5-1 with TRBJ1-2; unclear D gene. Germline V lookup: CDR1 SGHRS, CDR2 YFSETQ. The CDR3 extends over 14 amino acids. With 4 bases removed from V and 8 bases from J, the gap between germline ends came to 18 bases. DNA for the CDR3: TGCGCCAGCAGCGACCTGGGAAAGGGCGAGGGCTACACCTTC. It yields the protein CASSDLGKGEGYTF.

This clonotype was detected only a few times. The chain has TRBV4-3 and TRBJ2-6, with unresolved D. Germline assignment: CDR1 LGHNA and CDR2 YSLEER. This CDR3 has 15 residues. V lost 2 bases, J lost 3 bases, and 8 bases lay in between. CDR3 sequence (DNA): TGCGCCAGCAGCCAAATGGTGTATGGGGCCAACGTCCTGACTTTC. It codes for CASSQMVYGANVLTF.

V and J are TRBV4-1 and TRBJ1-4; 7 positions agree with TRBD1. The CDR3 is made up of 16 amino acids. The junction had 12 bases not matched to a gene; V was cut back by 5 bases and J by 6 bases. Germline V gene lookup returns CDR1 MGHRA and CDR2 YSYEKL. The CDR3 DNA sequence: TGCGCCAGCAGCTATCAACCTCAGGGGGGGGATGAAAAACTGTTTTTT. Protein sequence: CASSYQPQGGDEKLFF.

This clonotype turned up a few times. The rearrangement uses TRBV4-1 and TRBJ1-1; D remains ambiguous. The CDR3 length is 14 residues. CDR1 and CDR2 from the germline V gene are MGHRA and YSYEKL. V was shortened by 0 bases and J by 11 bases, with 16 bases between the two germline ends. The CDR3 sequence: CASSQDQMPYEAFF. Written as DNA, the CDR3 is TGCGCCAGCAGCCAAGATCAAATGCCCTACGAGGCTTTCTTT.

This clonotype was seen only a few times. This chain connects TRBV2 to TRBJ2-7, with D unclear. The V end lost 5 bases, the J end lost 5 bases, and 7 bases lay between the germline ends. This CDR3 is built from 11 residues. CDR1 and CDR2 (germline): SNHLY, FYNNEI. CDR3 sequence reads: CASSLPDEQYF. The DNA of the CDR3 is TGTGCCAGCAGTCTCCCCGACGAGCAGTACTTC. The full variable domain, with the rest looked up from reference TRBV2 and TRBJ2-7, is EPEVTQTPSHQVTQMGQEVILRCVPISNHLYFYWYRQILGQKVEFLVSFYNNEISEKSEIFDDQFSVERPDGSNFTLKIRSTKLEDSAMYFCASSLPDEQYFGPGTRLTVT.

J is TRBJ2-3 and V is TRBV7-9; TRBD2 matches 10 bases. This CDR3 is built from 14 residues. J gave up 1 base and V 7 bases, and 2 bases lay outside the gene matches. CDR1 and CDR2 from the germline V gene are SEHNR and FQNEAQ (reference sequence). The CDR3 DNA follows: TGTGCCAGCAAAGGACTAGCGGGCACAGATACGCAGTATTTT. Amino acids: CASKGLAGTDTQYF.

V and J are TRBV20-1 and TRBJ2-1, with D unclear. V dropped 1 base and J dropped 1 base, with 8 bases sitting between them. The germline gives CDR1 DFQATT, CDR2 SNEGSKA (reference sequence). CDR3 length: 14 residues. CDR3: CSARGGLSYNEQFF. The CDR3 DNA reads as TGCAGTGCTAGAGGGGGTTTATCCTACAATGAGCAGTTCTTC.